Following are 19 T cell receptor beta chains from one sample sequenced in a study of CD8 T cells in ankylosing spondylitis (dated by TCRdb to 2017 to 2019). Preparation of the library involved 5' RACE. Sequencing was carried out with an Illumina HiSeq 2500. TCRdb passed the public sequencing reads through fastp at Q25 and MiXCR, retaining productive beta sequences. Merged by CDR3 protein, the rows form single entries marked with the most common genes and DNA. Across this sample there are 150,000 or so distinct CDR3 sequences, with around 17% seen only once. Of the sample, over 7% is held by the ten largest clones. The specimen sequenced was blood, either unsorted or a sorted T cell fraction (not recorded which). Every receptor here comes from a male donor with ankylosing spondylitis or in good health (not recorded which).

This chain uses TRBV29-1 with TRBJ2-7; 7 bases agree with TRBD1. With V trimmed by 7 bases and J by 7 bases, 13 bases remained unmatched. There are 13 residues in the CDR3. The V gene's germline CDR1 is SQVTM and CDR2 ANQGSEA. The CDR3 coding sequence is TGCAGCGCCGTCGGGACAGCTCTCCGGGAGCAGTACTTC. It codes for CSAVGTALREQYF.

Worth noting for this clonotype: This may arise from a read error, as a much more abundant clone is one base away. This rearrangement joins TRBV20-1 to TRBJ2-1; D may correspond to TRBD1 or TRBD2 (5 bases each). CDR1 and CDR2 (germline): DFQATT, SNEGSKA (reference sequence). This CDR3 contains 11 residues. This CDR3 is CSLGPAGEQFF. The DNA for the CDR3 is TGCAGCTTGGGACCGGCGGGCGAGCAGTTCTTC.

This clonotype has just a few counts. The J gene is TRBJ2-5, the V gene TRBV5-1; unclear D gene. The CDR3 spans 16 residues. Trimming pared 0 bases from V and 4 bases from J, leaving 16 bases between. Germline lookup yields CDR1 SGHRS and CDR2 YFSETQ. CDR3 sequence reads: CASSLEVVLPPETQYF. The CDR3, as DNA: TGCGCCAGCAGCTTGGAAGTGGTTCTGCCCCCAGAGACCCAGTACTTC.

This clonotype occurred many times. The chain employs TRBV5-1 and TRBJ2-1; tentative D call: TRBD2 (6 bases). The V and J ends lost 0 bases and 3 bases respectively, with 10 bases between them. Germline CDR1 reads SGHRS; CDR2 reads YFSETQ. The CDR3 length is 15 residues. CDR3 DNA sequence: TGCGCCAGCAGCTTGGCCGAGACTAGCTACAATGAGCAGTTCTTC. Translation: CASSLAETSYNEQFF.

V usage is TRBV10-3 and J usage is TRBJ1-3; D is perhaps TRBD1 (6 bases). Germline values: CDR1 ENHRY, CDR2 SYGVKD. Trimming took 10 bases from V and 4 from J, leaving 17 bases between them. CDR3 length: 14 amino acids. CDR3 DNA: TGTGCCACACGATGGGGGACATCCGGAAACACCATATATTTT. Protein: CATRWGTSGNTIYF.

The chain couples TRBV5-1 to TRBJ2-3; D not certain. There are 16 residues in the CDR3. CDR1 and CDR2 (germline): SGHRS, YFSETQ. V was trimmed by 2 bases and J by 2 bases, leaving 15 bases between them. The CDR3 coding sequence is TGCGCCAGCAGCTTCCCAGGTCGGACCAACACAGATACGCAGTATTTT. It yields the protein CASSFPGRTNTDTQYF.

The chain combines TRBV19 with TRBJ2-1; D is ambiguous. The CDR3 is 17 residues long. V was clipped by 4 bases and J by 7 bases, with 23 bases between them. Germline CDR1 reads LNHDA; CDR2 reads SQIVND (reference sequence). CDR3 sequence: CASSTDDFNAPRNEQFF. In DNA form, the CDR3 reads TGTGCCAGTAGTACGGACGATTTTAACGCCCCCCGTAATGAGCAGTTCTTC.

This clonotype was seen many times. This sequence joins TRBV29-1 and TRBJ2-5; no reliable D call. CDR1 and CDR2 from the germline V gene are SQVTM and ANQGSEA. Trimming took off 5 bases at V and 1 base at J, with 11 bases between the two ends. The length of the CDR3 is 13 residues. CDR3 in amino acids: CSVYGGFQETQYF. Written as DNA, the CDR3 is TGCAGCGTTTATGGCGGATTCCAAGAGACCCAGTACTTC.

This clonotype was seen repeatedly, ten times or more. The V gene is TRBV12-3 or TRBV12-4, the J gene TRBJ2-1; 10 bases are a match to TRBD2. The trim removed 6 bases at V and 6 bases at J, leaving 2 bases unmatched. The CDR3 sequence is 13 residues long. CDR3 protein: CASRPSGGNEQFF. CDR3 sequence (DNA): TGTGCCAGCAGGCCTAGCGGGGGCAATGAGCAGTTCTTC.

This clonotype occurred many times. The rearrangement uses TRBV3-1 and TRBJ2-7, with 8 bases lining up with TRBD2. The CDR3 is 16 residues long. Trimming cost V 4 bases and J 1 base; bases outside gene matches: 9. Germline CDR1 reads LGHDT; CDR2 reads YNNKEL (reference sequence). As DNA, the CDR3 is TGTGCCAGCAGCCCGGGGGGGAGCGGGCGATCCTACGAGCAGTACTTC. Protein sequence: CASSPGGSGRSYEQYF.

This chain links TRBV10-3 with TRBJ1-1; D uncertain. The V gene's germline CDR1 is ENHRY and CDR2 SYGVKD. There are 15 residues in the CDR3. The germline V and J ends were trimmed by 0 bases and 4 bases, with 12 bases remaining between them. CDR3 coding DNA: TGTGCCATCAGTGAGTCGGTTCAAAGGTCCACTGAAGCTTTCTTT. Amino acid sequence: CAISESVQRSTEAFF.

This clonotype was found once. A much larger clone is a single base away; this may be a read error. This chain joins TRBV28 and TRBJ2-3, with 10 bases lining up with TRBD2. J was trimmed by 4 bases and V by 7 bases; bases with no gene match: 8. There are 15 residues in the CDR3. Germline CDR1 and CDR2: MDHEN and SYDVKM. The chain's CDR3 is CASNPPGTSADTQYF. The CDR3 DNA reads TGTGCCAGCAATCCACCCGGGACTAGCGCAGATACGCAGTATTTT.

This clonotype was detected ten times or more. The DNA for the CDR3 is TGCAGTGCTAGAACCCGGGCTAGCGGGACCTACAATGAGCAGTTCTTC. It encodes CSARTRASGTYNEQFF. The chain combines TRBV20-1 with TRBJ2-1, with 9 bases identical to TRBD2. CDR3 length: 16 amino acids. The trim removed 2 bases at V and 2 bases at J, leaving 7 bases unmatched. Looked up from germline, CDR1 is DFQATT and CDR2 is SNEGSKA (reference sequence).

V and J are TRBV12-3 or TRBV12-4 and TRBJ1-5; tentatively, D is TRBD1 (5 bases). V was shortened by 1 base and J by 6 bases, with 7 bases between the two germline ends. There are 13 residues in the CDR3. The CDR3 here is CASSLEQGQPQHF. The CDR3 DNA is TGTGCCAGCAGTTTAGAGCAGGGTCAGCCCCAGCATTTT.

This clonotype was counted at least ten times. This chain links TRBV5-1 with TRBJ2-1, with 7 bases that match TRBD1. The CDR3 is made up of 17 amino acids. The V segment lost 2 bases and the J segment 8 bases; nucleotides outside the gene matches: 16. CDR1 is SGHRS, CDR2 YFSETQ, per germline. The CDR3 DNA reads TGCGCCAGCAGCTTCTCAGGAATTGGCACAGGGGTCCATGAGCAGTTCTTC. It codes for CASSFSGIGTGVHEQFF.

Only a few counts were recorded for this clonotype. The gene calls are TRBV24-1 and TRBJ1-1, with D possibly TRBD1 on 5 matching bases. The CDR3 is 12 amino acids. The V gene's germline CDR1 is KGHDR and CDR2 SFDVKD. V dropped 7 bases and J dropped 4 bases, with 9 bases sitting between them. The DNA for the CDR3 is TGTGCCACCAGAGACAGTGGCACTGAAGCTTTCTTT. It is translated as CATRDSGTEAFF.

J is TRBJ1-1 and V is TRBV7-9; D uncertain. CDR3 length: 14 residues. Trimming left V 1 base short and J 6 bases short, with 12 bases between. CDR1 is SEHNR and CDR2 is FQNEAQ in the germline V gene (reference sequence). The CDR3 DNA is TGTGCCAGCAGCTTAGTCGAGGGAACCTCTGAAGCTTTCTTT. Protein product: CASSLVEGTSEAFF.

The rearrangement joins TRBV20-1 to TRBJ2-5; D perhaps matches TRBD1 (6 bases). V gave up 0 bases and J gave up 3 bases, with 20 bases separating them. This CDR3 spans 17 amino acids. The germline CDR1 and CDR2 sequences are DFQATT and SNEGSKA (reference sequence). The chain's CDR3 is CSARDPPLYRAEETQYF. The CDR3 bases are TGCAGTGCTAGAGATCCCCCACTCTACAGGGCAGAAGAGACCCAGTACTTC.

The rearrangement joins TRBV28 to TRBJ1-6; D is unclear. The V end lost 6 bases, the J end lost 0 bases, and 15 bases lay between the germline ends. Germline CDR1 and CDR2: MDHEN and SYDVKM. CDR3 length: 17 residues. The CDR3 DNA sequence: TGTGCCAGCAGCTCCGGACTCTCCAGCTCCTATAATTCACCCCTCCACTTT. This sequence encodes CASSSGLSSSYNSPLHF.